These 24 T cell receptor beta chains were sequenced from one sample in a study of blood T cell repertoires in COVID-19. The method was immunoSEQ multiplex PCR; TCRdb's version includes in-frame clones alone and lacks a portion of them. The sample records approximately 76,000 clones, about nine tenths being singletons. Material for sequencing was peripheral blood. These TCRs come from a woman aged 60-75 years with acute or convalescent COVID-19.

This chain joins TRBV18 and TRBJ2-1; a weak D match, TRBD2 (6 bases). The V end was cut by 3 bases, the J end by 7 bases, with 13 bases between. Per germline, CDR1 KGHSH and CDR2 LQKENI. This CDR3 contains 14 residues. CDR3 amino acids: CASSPGSGRNEQFF. CDR3 DNA sequence: TGTGCCAGCTCACCTGGTAGCGGAAGGAATGAGCAGTTCTTC.

The chain links TRBV6-4 to TRBJ2-3; D may be TRBD2 (7 bases). The germline gives CDR1 MRHNA, CDR2 SNTAGT. The CDR3 loop spans 16 amino acids. The germline V and J ends were trimmed by 5 bases and 1 base, with 16 bases remaining between them. The CDR3: CASSSILGGRTDTQYF. CDR3 DNA: TGTGCCAGCAGTTCTATCCTCGGGGGGCGCACAGATACGCAGTATTTT.

The chain has TRBV11-1 and TRBJ1-2; D may be TRBD1 (6 bases). The germline V gene encodes CDR1 SGHAT and CDR2 FQDESV (reference sequence). CDR3 size: 14 residues. V was shortened by 4 bases and J by 5 bases, with 14 bases between the two germline ends. CDR3 coding DNA: TGTGCCAGCAGCTCAGGGGCCAGGGAGTATGGCTACACCTTC. Its protein product is CASSSGAREYGYTF.

This rearrangement joins TRBV10-2 to TRBJ2-7; weak D call: TRBD2 (6 bases). Looked up from germline, CDR1 is WSHSY and CDR2 is SAAADI. V lost 10 bases and J lost 3, with 13 bases in between. This CDR3 has 12 amino acids. CDR3 coding DNA: TGCGCCACCACCAGGGAGGACTACGAGCAGTACTTC. Translation: CATTREDYEQYF.

This sequence joins TRBV7-2 and TRBJ2-1; 9 bases are shared with TRBD2. The V and J ends lost 3 bases and 3 bases, in that order; junction bases with no gene match: 6. Germline values: CDR1 SGHTA, CDR2 FQGNSA. The CDR3 has 16 amino acids. The CDR3 DNA follows: TGTGCCAGCAGCTTCATCCCTAGCGGGAACTACAATGAGCAGTTCTTC. Its translation: CASSFIPSGNYNEQFF.

This rearrangement joins TRBV11-1 to TRBJ1-1; maybe TRBD1 (6 bases). The germline V gene has CDR1 SGHAT and CDR2 FQDESV (reference sequence). The CDR3 consists of 16 residues. Trimming removed 1 base from V and 6 bases from J, with 18 bases in between. CDR3 sequence reads: CASSLVPRGTMAEAFF. CDR3 nucleotides: TGTGCCAGCAGCTTAGTTCCCAGGGGAACGATGGCTGAAGCTTTCTTT.

The chain recombines TRBV4-1 with TRBJ2-7; 10 bases line up with TRBD2. This CDR3 spans 17 amino acids. CDR1 MGHRA and CDR2 YSYEKL come from the germline V gene. V shed 5 bases, J shed 3 bases, and the junction held 13 bases outside the gene matches. CDR3 in amino acids: CASSLRLAGPPGYEQYF. Written as DNA, the CDR3 is TGCGCCAGCAGCTTGCGACTAGCGGGCCCTCCGGGCTACGAGCAGTACTTC.

The V gene is TRBV6-5, the J gene TRBJ1-2; 7 bases line up with TRBD1. Germline lookup yields CDR1 MNHEY and CDR2 SVGAGI. The ends lost 6 bases at V and 1 base at J; junction bases unmatched: 5. The CDR3 loop spans 14 amino acids. The CDR3 is CASRPGTVNYGYTF. CDR3 bases: TGTGCCAGCAGGCCAGGGACAGTTAACTATGGCTACACCTTC.

The chain uses TRBV5-1 and TRBJ2-7, with 7 bases that match TRBD1. Germline CDR1 is SGHRS and CDR2 is YFSETQ. The ends lost 0 bases at V and 4 bases at J; junction bases unmatched: 7. CDR3 length: 15 residues. The CDR3 nucleotides read TGCGCCAGCAGCTTGGCCAGGGACAGTCGGTACGAGCAGTACTTC. Protein product: CASSLARDSRYEQYF.

The chain joins TRBV4-3 to TRBJ2-5; 11 bases map to TRBD2. V trimming: 4 bases; J trimming: 1 base; junction bases outside the gene matches: 5. Germline V CDR1 and CDR2: LGHNA, YSLEER. The CDR3 spans 16 residues. The CDR3 sequence: CASSLQTSGGQETQYF. CDR3 bases: TGCGCCAGCAGCCTCCAAACTAGCGGGGGCCAAGAGACCCAGTACTTC.

The chain combines TRBV4-1 with TRBJ2-2; 7 bases align to TRBD1. The germline V gene has CDR1 MGHRA and CDR2 YSYEKL. This CDR3 comprises 15 residues. Unmatched junction bases numbered 4, after V lost 4 bases and J lost 2 bases. CDR3 sequence (DNA): TGCGCCAGCAGCCCCGGGACAGCCAACACCGGGGAGCTGTTTTTT. Translated: CASSPGTANTGELFF.

CDR3 region: CASSLYGPGQGGYEQYF. The CDR3 nucleotides read TGTGCCAGCAGCTTATACGGGCCGGGACAGGGTGGCTACGAGCAGTACTTC. The rearrangement uses TRBV7-3 and TRBJ2-7; 9 bases align to TRBD1. V was clipped by 2 bases and J by 3 bases; unmatched bases: 11. The CDR3 totals 17 residues. The germline CDR1 and CDR2 sequences are SGHTA and FQGTGA.

J is TRBJ2-7 and V is TRBV28, with 9 bases matching TRBD2. Germline CDR1 MDHEN, CDR2 SYDVKM. This CDR3 has 13 amino acids. V was pared by 6 bases and J by 4 bases, with 4 bases of the junction left unmatched. CDR3 DNA sequence: TGTGCCAGCAGGGTGACTAGCGGATACGAGCAGTACTTC. It yields the protein CASRVTSGYEQYF.

This rearrangement joins TRBV28 to TRBJ1-6; D unclear. The ends were cut back, 7 bases at V and 7 bases at J, with 11 bases in the middle. Germline V gene sequence: CDR1 MDHEN, CDR2 SYDVKM. This CDR3 is 13 amino acids long. The CDR3 here is CASTPPGNSPLHF. The CDR3 nucleotides read TGTGCCAGCACCCCCCCAGGAAATTCACCCCTCCACTTT.

The rearrangement joins TRBV28 to TRBJ2-1; 7 bases match TRBD2. CDR3 length: 13 amino acids. The germline gives CDR1 MDHEN, CDR2 SYDVKM. V was clipped by 2 bases and J by 7 bases; unmatched bases: 2. The CDR3 sequence: CASSLAGVNEQFF. The CDR3, as DNA: TGTGCCAGCAGTTTAGCGGGAGTGAATGAGCAGTTCTTC.

The chain uses TRBV12-3 or TRBV12-4 and TRBJ2-1, with D tentatively TRBD2 (5 bases). V was clipped by 3 bases and J by 14 bases, with 11 bases between them. The CDR3 runs 11 residues. The CDR3 region has the DNA TGTGCCAGCAGTTTCGGGGTTTGGGAGTTCTTC. Translation: CASSFGVWEFF.

The genes are TRBV4-2 and TRBJ2-7; no firm D call. Germline loops: CDR1 LGHNA, CDR2 YNFKEQ. Trimming left V 0 bases short and J 6 bases short, with 6 bases between. This CDR3 is 12 amino acids long. The CDR3 DNA is TGTGCCAGCAGCCAAGAACAAACCGAGCAGTACTTC. It specifies CASSQEQTEQYF.

The rearrangement joins TRBV27 to TRBJ1-5; D might be TRBD1 (5 bases). In germline, CDR1 is MNHEY, CDR2 SMNVEV (reference sequence). The germline V and J ends were trimmed by 5 bases and 2 bases, with 16 bases remaining between them. CDR3 length equals 16 residues. The CDR3 coding sequence is TGTGCCAGCAGTCAAGGGGCTCAACGTGGCAATCAGCCCCAGCATTTT. Translation: CASSQGAQRGNQPQHF.

J is TRBJ2-2 and V is TRBV4-1, with 12 bases aligning to TRBD2. The CDR3 loop spans 19 amino acids. Germline CDR1 is MGHRA and CDR2 is YSYEKL. V lost 0 bases to trimming and J lost 0 bases; unmatched junction nucleotides: 5. CDR3 nucleotide sequence: TGCGCCAGCAGCCAAGATATACTAGCGGGAGGTTCGAACACCGGGGAGCTGTTTTTT. It is translated as CASSQDILAGGSNTGELFF.

Turning to this clone: Other DNA sequences in the sample encode the same CDR3. V and J are TRBV11-1 and TRBJ1-1; D might be TRBD1 (6 bases). Trimming left V 3 bases short and J 3 bases short, with 11 bases between. This CDR3 comprises 14 residues. The germline CDR1 and CDR2 sequences are SGHAT and FQDESV (reference sequence). The CDR3 loop reads CASSFRGSDTEAFF. CDR3 in DNA: TGTGCCAGCAGCTTCAGGGGATCCGACACTGAAGCTTTCTTT.

The gene calls are TRBV12-3 or TRBV12-4 and TRBJ1-4, with D unresolved. The ends were cut back, 5 bases at V and 7 bases at J, with 11 bases in the middle. The CDR3 is made up of 13 amino acids. The CDR3 spells CASSGSLFEKLFF. CDR3 sequence (DNA): TGTGCCAGCAGTGGTTCCCTATTTGAAAAACTGTTTTTT.

J is TRBJ2-7 and V is TRBV25-1; 11 bases map to TRBD2. Per the germline V gene, CDR1 is MGHDK and CDR2 is SYGVNS. The V and J ends lost 4 bases and 0 bases, in that order; junction bases with no gene match: 2. The CDR3 has 15 amino acids. The CDR3 loop is CASSGGLADSYEQYF. The CDR3 DNA sequence: TGTGCCAGCAGTGGGGGACTAGCGGACTCCTACGAGCAGTACTTC.

V is TRBV27 and J is TRBJ2-7, with D possibly matching TRBD2 (6 bases). The CDR3 extends over 18 amino acids. The V and J ends lost 2 bases and 0 bases respectively, with 20 bases between them. The V gene's germline CDR1 is MNHEY and CDR2 SMNVEV (reference sequence). The DNA for the CDR3 is TGTGCCAGCAGTTTACGGGGGTCTTTTCCCACCGTCTCCTACGAGCAGTACTTC. Its protein is CASSLRGSFPTVSYEQYF.

The chain uses TRBV18 and TRBJ2-1, with D maybe TRBD1 (5 bases). This CDR3 spans 14 amino acids. CDR1 and CDR2 from the germline V gene are KGHSH and LQKENI. Trimming pared 0 bases from V and 8 bases from J, leaving 11 bases between. The CDR3 bases are TGTGCCAGCTCACCACCGAGTCAGGGTGATGAGCAGTTCTTC. Protein: CASSPPSQGDEQFF.